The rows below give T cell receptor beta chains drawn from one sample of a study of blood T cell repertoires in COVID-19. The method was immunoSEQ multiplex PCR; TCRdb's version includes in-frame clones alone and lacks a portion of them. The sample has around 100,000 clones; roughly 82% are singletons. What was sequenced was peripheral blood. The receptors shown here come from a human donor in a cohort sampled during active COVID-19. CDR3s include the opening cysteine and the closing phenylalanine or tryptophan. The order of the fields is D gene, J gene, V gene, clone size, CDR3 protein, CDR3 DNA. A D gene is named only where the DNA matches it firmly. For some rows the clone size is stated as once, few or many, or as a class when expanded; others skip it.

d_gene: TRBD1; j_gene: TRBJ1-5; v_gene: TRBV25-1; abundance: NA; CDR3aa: CASSEGRGLNQPQHF; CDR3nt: TGTGCCAGCAGTGAGGGCAGGGGGCTAAATCAGCCCCAGCATTTT
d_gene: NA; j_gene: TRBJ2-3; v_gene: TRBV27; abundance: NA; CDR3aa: CASSLEGGGTDTQYF; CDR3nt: TGTGCCAGCAGTTTAGAAGGAGGGGGCACAGATACGCAGTATTTT
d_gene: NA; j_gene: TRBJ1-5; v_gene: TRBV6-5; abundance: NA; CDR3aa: CASRPGSNQPQHF; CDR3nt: TGTGCCAGCAGACCGGGTAGCAATCAGCCCCAGCATTTT
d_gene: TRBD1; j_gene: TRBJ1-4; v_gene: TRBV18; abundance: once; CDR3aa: CASSPIQGAGEKLFF; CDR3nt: TGTGCCAGCTCACCGATTCAGGGGGCTGGAGAAAAACTGTTTTTT
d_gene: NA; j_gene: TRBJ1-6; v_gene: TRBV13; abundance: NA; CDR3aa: CASSSWTYNSPLHF; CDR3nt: TGTGCCAGCAGCTCCTGGACTTATAATTCACCCCTCCACTTT
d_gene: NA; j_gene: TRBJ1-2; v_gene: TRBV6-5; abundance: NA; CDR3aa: CASSPPGNLGYTF; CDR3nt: TGTGCCAGCAGTCCCCCAGGGAACCTTGGCTACACCTTC
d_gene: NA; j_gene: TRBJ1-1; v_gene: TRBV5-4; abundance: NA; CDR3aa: CASSLDQGTVSAFF; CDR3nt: TGTGCCAGCAGCTTGGACCAGGGGACGGTGTCAGCTTTCTTT
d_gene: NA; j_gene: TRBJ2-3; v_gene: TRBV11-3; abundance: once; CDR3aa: CASTDQALDTQYF; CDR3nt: TGTGCCAGCACCGACCAGGCCCTGGATACGCAGTATTTT
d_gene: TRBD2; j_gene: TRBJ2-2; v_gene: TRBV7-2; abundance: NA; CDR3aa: CASSPRLAGGNTGELFF; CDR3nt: TGTGCCAGCAGCCCAAGACTAGCGGGGGGGAACACCGGGGAGCTGTTTTTT
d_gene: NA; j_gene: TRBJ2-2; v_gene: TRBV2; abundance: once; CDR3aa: CASSEDGRGSGELFF; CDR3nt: TGTGCCAGCAGTGAAGACGGTAGGGGGTCCGGGGAGCTGTTTTTT
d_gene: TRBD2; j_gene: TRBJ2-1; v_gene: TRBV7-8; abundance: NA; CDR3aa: CASSFGQGTSGGLSSYNEQFF; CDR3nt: TGTGCCAGCAGCTTTGGACAGGGGACTAGCGGGGGGCTGAGCTCCTACAATGAGCAGTTCTTC
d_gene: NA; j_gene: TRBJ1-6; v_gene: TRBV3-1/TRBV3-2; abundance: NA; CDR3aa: CASSHFGQISPLHF; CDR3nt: TGTGCCAGCAGCCATTTCGGACAGATTTCACCCCTCCACTTT
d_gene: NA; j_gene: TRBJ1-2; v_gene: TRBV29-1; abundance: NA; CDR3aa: CSVPQVGGGYTF; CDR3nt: TGCAGCGTCCCCCAGGTGGGAGGCGGCTACACCTTC
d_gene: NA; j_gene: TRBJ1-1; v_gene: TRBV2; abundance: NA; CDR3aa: CASSGRGLGTEAFF; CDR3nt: TGTGCCAGCAGTGGGCGGGGGCTAGGGACTGAAGCTTTCTTT
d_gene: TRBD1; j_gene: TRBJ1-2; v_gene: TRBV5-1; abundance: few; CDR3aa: CASSPGQGNYGYTF; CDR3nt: TGCGCCAGCAGCCCTGGACAGGGAAACTATGGCTACACCTTC
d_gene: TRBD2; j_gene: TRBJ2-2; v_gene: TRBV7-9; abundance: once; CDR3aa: CASRLTAGGLNTGELFF; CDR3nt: TGTGCCAGCAGACTAACAGCGGGGGGGTTGAACACCGGGGAGCTGTTTTTT
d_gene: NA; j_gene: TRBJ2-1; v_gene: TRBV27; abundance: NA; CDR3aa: CTPTSGNEQFF; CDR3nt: TGTACTCCCACCTCGGGGAATGAGCAGTTCTTC
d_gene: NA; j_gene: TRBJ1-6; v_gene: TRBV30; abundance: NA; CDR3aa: CAWSARELLHF; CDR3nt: TGTGCCTGGAGTGCCCGGGAGCTCCTCCACTTT
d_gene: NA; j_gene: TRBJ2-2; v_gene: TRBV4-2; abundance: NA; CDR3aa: CASSQDPGFWELFF; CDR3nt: TGTGCCAGCAGCCAAGATCCCGGGTTCTGGGAGCTGTTTTTT
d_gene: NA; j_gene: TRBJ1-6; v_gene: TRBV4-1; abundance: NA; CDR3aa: CASSQSEQGNSPLHF; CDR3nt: TGCGCCAGCAGCCAGAGCGAGCAGGGGAACTCACCCCTCCACTTT
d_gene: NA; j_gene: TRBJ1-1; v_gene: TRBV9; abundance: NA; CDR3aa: CASSVNGGSEAFF; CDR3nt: TGTGCCAGCAGCGTTAATGGGGGCTCTGAAGCTTTCTTT
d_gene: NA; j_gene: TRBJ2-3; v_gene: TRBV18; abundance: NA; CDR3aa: CASSPSYTDTQYF; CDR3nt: TGTGCCAGCTCACCCTCCTACACAGATACGCAGTATTTT
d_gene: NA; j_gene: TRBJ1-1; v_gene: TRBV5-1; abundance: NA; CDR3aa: CASSGTLNTEVFF; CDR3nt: TGCGCCAGCTCTGGGACTCTAAACACTGAAGTTTTCTTT
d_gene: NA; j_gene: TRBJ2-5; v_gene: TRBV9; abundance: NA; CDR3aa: CASSTELGGYQETQYF; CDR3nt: TGTGCCAGCAGCACAGAGCTCGGTGGGTACCAAGAGACCCAGTACTTC
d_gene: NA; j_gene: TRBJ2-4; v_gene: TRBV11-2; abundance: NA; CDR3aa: CASSFGVGVGYIQYF; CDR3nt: TGTGCCAGCAGCTTCGGGGTTGGAGTGGGGTACATTCAGTACTTC
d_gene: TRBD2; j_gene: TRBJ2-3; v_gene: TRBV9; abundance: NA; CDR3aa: CASSRHHPGLAGEPSTDTQYF; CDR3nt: TGTGCCAGCAGCCGGCACCACCCGGGACTAGCGGGGGAGCCTAGCACAGATACGCAGTATTTT
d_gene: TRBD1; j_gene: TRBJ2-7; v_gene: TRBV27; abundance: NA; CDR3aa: CAISGTGVYEQYF; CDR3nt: TGTGCCATCTCAGGGACAGGGGTCTACGAGCAGTACTTC